The entry that follows covers one T cell receptor beta chain sequence. Its matching antigen is unknown. V was clipped by 2 bases and J by 5 bases; unmatched bases: 10. Looked up from germline, CDR1 is MNHEY and CDR2 is SMNVEV (reference sequence). CDR3 length: 16 residues. Method: immunoSEQ multiplex PCR; TCRdb's copy keeps in-frame clones and lacks some. In the table there are 36,000 or so clones, approximately 80% of which are singletons. This entry is derived from a study of OX40 agonist ivuxolimab in advanced cancers. Points from the study as a whole: CD4+ and CD8+ T cells in blood underwent clonal expansion by week 6 at 0.1 to 3.0 mg/kg.

The TCR was taken from an adult with an advanced solid tumor such as melanoma, head and neck, liver or kidney cancer. Specimen: CD4+ or CD8+ T cells sorted from blood, collected in a trial of the OX40 agonist ivuxolimab. The rearrangement links TRBV27 to TRBJ2-5; TRBD2 matches 8 bases. This CDR3 is CASSLAGGSNGETQYF. CDR3 in DNA: TGTGCCAGCAGTTTAGCGGGGGGATCTAATGGGGAGACCCAGTACTTC.